The 6 T cell receptor beta chains reported below all come from one sample, sequenced in a study of identical twins (dated by TCRdb to the mid-2010s). The library was obtained by 5' RACE. The instrument was an Illumina HiSeq 2000. The public reads were run again by TCRdb, first through fastp at Q25 and then through MiXCR, and only productive beta chains were kept. Each CDR3 protein gets just one entry, which takes the most common genes and DNA from the rows behind it. The sample table contains some 600,000 distinct CDR3 sequences; only one count was recorded for under 8.5% of them. The ten top clones hold roughly 1.6% of the sample. These same records also appear under a second study, on yellow fever vaccine responses in identical twins.

Source material: PBMCs. The origin of the receptors is a young woman in good health.

This clonotype was seen ten or more times. The chain is built from TRBV12-5 and TRBJ2-1; D may be TRBD1 or TRBD2 (5 bases each). V was shortened by 0 bases and J by 5 bases, with 20 bases between the two germline ends. From germline, CDR1 is LGHNT and CDR2 FRNRAP. This CDR3 has 18 amino acids. CDR3 coding DNA: TGTGCTAGTGGTTTGGTACTTAGTGGGTGGGGGTCGGACAATGAGCAGTTCTTC. Amino acids: CASGLVLSGWGSDNEQFF.

The V gene is TRBV5-4, the J gene TRBJ2-4, with D possibly called TRBD1 or TRBD2 (5 bases each). V was trimmed by 2 bases and J by 3 bases, leaving 15 bases between them. The CDR3 is 16 amino acids. Germline lookup yields CDR1 SGHNT and CDR2 YYREEE (reference sequence). The CDR3 loop reads CASSLAGGYIKNIQYF. The CDR3 coding sequence is TGTGCCAGCAGCTTAGCTGGGGGTTATATCAAAAACATTCAGTACTTC.

In this sample, this clonotype turned up a few times. The chain links TRBV10-2 to TRBJ2-6; no firm D call. Trimming removed 4 bases at V and 0 bases at J, with 13 bases between. The germline V gene encodes CDR1 WSHSY and CDR2 SAAADI. This CDR3 contains 17 residues. CDR3 amino acids: CASSVLLGVSGANVLTF. The CDR3 nucleotides are TGCGCCAGCAGTGTTTTGCTTGGAGTCTCTGGGGCCAACGTCCTGACTTTC.

This clonotype came up many times. This rearrangement joins TRBV4-1 to TRBJ2-5, with 8 bases identical to TRBD2. CDR3 length: 15 amino acids. V lost 4 bases, J lost 5 bases, and 9 bases stayed unmatched. The germline gives CDR1 MGHRA, CDR2 YSYEKL. CDR3 loop: CASSPQLAGRETQYF. In DNA form, the CDR3 reads TGCGCCAGCAGCCCCCAGTTAGCGGGAAGGGAGACCCAGTACTTC.

This clonotype was detected ten times or more. V is TRBV12-3 or TRBV12-4 and J is TRBJ2-7; D call uncertain. The CDR3 consists of 11 residues. V gave up 4 bases and J gave up 6 bases, with 7 bases separating them. The CDR3 DNA follows: TGTGCCAGCAGTTCTGGGATCGAGCAGTACTTC. Encoded protein: CASSSGIEQYF.

There are many counts of this clonotype. The V and J genes are TRBV15 and TRBJ2-3; D unresolved. Germline V gene lookup returns CDR1 LNHNV and CDR2 YYDKDF (reference sequence). CDR3 size: 13 residues. Trimming stripped 0 bases from V and 9 bases from J, with 10 bases between. DNA of the CDR3: TGTGCCACCAGCAGAGATCCCCCCTCCACGCAGTATTTT. It yields the protein CATSRDPPSTQYF.